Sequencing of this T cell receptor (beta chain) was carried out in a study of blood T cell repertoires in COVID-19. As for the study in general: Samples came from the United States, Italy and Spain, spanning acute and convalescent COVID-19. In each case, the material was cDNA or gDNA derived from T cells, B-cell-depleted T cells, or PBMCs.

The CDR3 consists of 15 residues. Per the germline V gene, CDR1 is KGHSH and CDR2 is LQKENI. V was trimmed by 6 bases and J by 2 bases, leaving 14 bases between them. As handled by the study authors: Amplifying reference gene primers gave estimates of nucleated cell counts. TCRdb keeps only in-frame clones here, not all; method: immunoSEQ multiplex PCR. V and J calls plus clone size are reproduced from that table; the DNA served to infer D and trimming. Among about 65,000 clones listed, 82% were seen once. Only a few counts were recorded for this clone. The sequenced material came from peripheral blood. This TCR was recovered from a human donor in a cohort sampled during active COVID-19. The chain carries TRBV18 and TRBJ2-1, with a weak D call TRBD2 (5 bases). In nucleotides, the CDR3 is TGTGCCAGCTCTCCCGGGGAAAGCCCCTACAATGAGCAGTTCTTC. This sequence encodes CASSPGESPYNEQFF.